This T cell receptor (beta chain) derives from a study of blood T cell repertoires in COVID-19. Background on the study: Samples of COVID-19 (acute and convalescent) were obtained from the United States, Italy and Spain. From T cells, B-cell-depleted T cells, or PBMCs came the material, which was cDNA or gDNA.

V trimming: 5 bases; J trimming: 4 bases; junction bases outside the gene matches: 10. The CDR3 length is 15 residues. Germline V CDR1 and CDR2: MNHEY, SMNVEV (reference sequence). Some clones are missing from TCRdb's copy, which holds only in-frame ones; the method was immunoSEQ multiplex PCR. The table has fewer than 350,000 clones, more than 85% seen once. The rearrangement uses TRBV27 and TRBJ2-5; TRBD1 matches 7 bases. The clonotype comes from a man between 35 and 55 years old who had been exposed to COVID-19. Sequencing was carried out using PBMCs or T cells enriched from blood (not recorded which). CDR3 bases: TGTGCCAGCAGTCCCCAAGAGGGGGCGAGAGAGACCCAGTACTTC. It encodes CASSPQEGARETQYF.